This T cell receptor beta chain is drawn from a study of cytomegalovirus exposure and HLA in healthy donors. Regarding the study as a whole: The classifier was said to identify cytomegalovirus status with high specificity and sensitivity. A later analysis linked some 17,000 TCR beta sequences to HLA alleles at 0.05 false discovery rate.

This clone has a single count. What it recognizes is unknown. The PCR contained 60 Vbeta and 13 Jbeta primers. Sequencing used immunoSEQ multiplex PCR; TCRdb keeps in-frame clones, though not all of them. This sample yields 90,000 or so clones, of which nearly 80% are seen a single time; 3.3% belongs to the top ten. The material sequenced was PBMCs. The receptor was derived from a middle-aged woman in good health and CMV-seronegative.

The CDR3 region has the DNA TGCGCCAGCAGCCAAATCGGGAGCCGCGGCTACGAGCAGTACTTC. Its protein product is CASSQIGSRGYEQYF. The gene calls are TRBV4-3 and TRBJ2-7, with D perhaps TRBD2 (6 bases). V was trimmed by 2 bases and J by 3 bases, leaving 14 bases between them. The germline V gene encodes CDR1 LGHNA and CDR2 YSLEER. The length of the CDR3 is 15 residues.